Listed here are 3 T cell receptor beta chains from one sample, sequenced in a study of T cell responses to AZD1222 COVID-19 vaccine. Generated by immunoSEQ multiplex PCR, the TCRdb table keeps only in-frame clones and is missing some. Among 43,000 or so clones, around 90% were seen once, and the ten largest hold approximately 40%. The sequences come from peripheral blood, collected 28 days after the second AZD1222 dose. The receptor source for this set is an adult who received the AZD1222 COVID-19 vaccine.

The gene calls are TRBV12-3 or TRBV12-4 and TRBJ2-1; D is possibly TRBD1 (6 bases). CDR3 length equals 13 residues. Trimming took 6 bases from V and 10 from J, leaving 16 bases between them. The DNA of the CDR3 is TGTGCCAGCAGAATAATCAGGGGCTCCGAGCAGTTCTTC. Amino acids: CASRIIRGSEQFF.

The chain uses TRBV7-9 and TRBJ1-1; tentatively, D is TRBD1 (5 bases). The germline V gene has CDR1 SEHNR and CDR2 FQNEAQ (reference sequence). The CDR3 runs to 15 residues. V lost 2 bases and J 3 bases, leaving 13 bases between the germline ends. The CDR3 DNA is TGTGCCAGCAGCTTAAATCAACAGGACTACACTGAAGCTTTCTTT. Translating it yields CASSLNQQDYTEAFF.

The chain joins TRBV12-3 or TRBV12-4 to TRBJ1-1, with a weak D call TRBD1 (5 bases). The CDR3 is 13 amino acids. V was pared by 7 bases and J by 14 bases, with 23 bases between. The DNA of the CDR3 is TGTGCCAGCACCGTTGACCGGGACGGGAAATGCTTCTTT. Its protein is CASTVDRDGKCFF.